Following are 4 T cell receptor beta chains from one sample sequenced in a study of shared clonotypes between healthy human individuals. Naive CD8 cells comprised CD45RO-negative, CCR7-positively selected cells, excluding terminally differentiated effector memory CD45RA+ cells. Some clones are missing from TCRdb's copy, which holds only in-frame ones; the method was immunoSEQ multiplex PCR. The sample consists of about 1,900,000 clones, around 96% of them appearing once. Sequenced sample: naive CD8+ T cells sorted from blood. Receptor source: a man aged 18-30 years in good health.

The chain combines TRBV5-4 with TRBJ2-5; 7 bases match TRBD2. CDR1 and CDR2 (germline): SGHNT, YYREEE (reference sequence). The ends lost 1 base at V and 5 bases at J; junction bases unmatched: 8. This CDR3 comprises 15 residues. In nucleotides, the CDR3 is TGTGCCAGCAGCTTGTTACGCGGGGGAATGGAGACCCAGTACTTC. Encoded protein: CASSLLRGGMETQYF.

The chain employs TRBV7-2 and TRBJ2-7; D may be TRBD2 (5 bases). The CDR3 is 13 amino acids. V lost 4 bases and J lost 0, with 7 bases in between. In germline, CDR1 is SGHTA, CDR2 FQGNSA. The DNA for the CDR3 is TGTGCCAGCAGCTCCACTAGCTCCTACGAGCAGTACTTC. Amino acid sequence: CASSSTSSYEQYF.

The chain employs TRBV27 and TRBJ2-7; maybe TRBD1 (5 bases). V was shortened by 6 bases and J by 6 bases, with 27 bases between the two germline ends. The CDR3 runs 17 residues. Germline CDR1 and CDR2: MNHEY and SMNVEV (reference sequence). DNA for the CDR3: TGTGCCAGCAGACTTTGGGGCCCGGCGCTTAAAGCCGGCGAGCAGTACTTC. Translation: CASRLWGPALKAGEQYF.

With respect to this clone: This is likely a read error, given that the CDR3 carries no conserved phenylalanine or tryptophan at its end. Because the CDR3's place on the DNA is in doubt, the DNA is left out and the CDR3 is given as listed by TCRdb. The chain combines TRBV20-1 with TRBJ1-6; TRBD1 is the table's D call, not checked against the DNA. In germline, CDR1 is DFQATT, CDR2 SNEGSKA (reference sequence). 10 amino acids form the CDR3, both terminal residues included. CDR3 amino acids: CSAPQGTGLV.